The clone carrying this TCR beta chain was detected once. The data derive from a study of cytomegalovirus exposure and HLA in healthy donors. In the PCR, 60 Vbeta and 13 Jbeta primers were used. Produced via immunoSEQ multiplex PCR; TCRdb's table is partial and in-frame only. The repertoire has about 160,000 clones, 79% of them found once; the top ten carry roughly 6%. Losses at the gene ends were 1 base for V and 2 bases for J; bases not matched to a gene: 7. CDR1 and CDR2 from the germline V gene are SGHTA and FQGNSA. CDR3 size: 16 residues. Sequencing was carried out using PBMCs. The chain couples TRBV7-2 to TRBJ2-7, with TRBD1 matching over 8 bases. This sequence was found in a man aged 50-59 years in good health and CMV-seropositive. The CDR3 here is CASSLVRGQEAYEQYF. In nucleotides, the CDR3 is TGTGCCAGCAGCTTAGTTAGGGGACAGGAAGCCTACGAGCAGTACTTC.